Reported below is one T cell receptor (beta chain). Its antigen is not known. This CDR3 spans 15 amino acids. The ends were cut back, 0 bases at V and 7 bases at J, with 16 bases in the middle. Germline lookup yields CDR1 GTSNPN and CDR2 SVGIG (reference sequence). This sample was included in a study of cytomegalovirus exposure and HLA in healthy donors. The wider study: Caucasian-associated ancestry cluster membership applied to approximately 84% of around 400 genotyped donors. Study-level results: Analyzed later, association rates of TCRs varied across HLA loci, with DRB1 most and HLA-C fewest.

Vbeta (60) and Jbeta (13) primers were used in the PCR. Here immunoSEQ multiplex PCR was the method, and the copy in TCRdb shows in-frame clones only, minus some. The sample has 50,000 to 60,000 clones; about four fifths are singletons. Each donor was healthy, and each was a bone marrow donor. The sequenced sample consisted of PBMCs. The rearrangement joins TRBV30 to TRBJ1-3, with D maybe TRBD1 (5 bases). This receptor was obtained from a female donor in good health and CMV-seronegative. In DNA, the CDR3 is TGTGCCTGGAGTGTACGCGGCAGGGAAGGGAACACCATATATTTT. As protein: CAWSVRGREGNTIYF.